The next 23 T cell receptor beta chains were all read from a single sample in a study of identifying expanded T cells in peripheral blood. The protocol was immunoSEQ multiplex PCR, while the TCRdb copy is restricted to in-frame clones and leaves out a portion. The table includes about 85,000 clones, 88% detected once. The material sequenced was blood. The receptors here all came from a person aged 18-69 years in good health.

The chain combines TRBV4-1 with TRBJ2-1; possible D gene TRBD2, 5 bases. Germline V gene sequence: CDR1 MGHRA, CDR2 YSYEKL. Trimming removed 4 bases at V and 1 base at J, with 20 bases between. The CDR3 has 18 amino acids. The CDR3 DNA sequence: TGCGCCAGCAGCCCCCGAGGGTCGGGATTTTTATCCTACAATGAGCAGTTCTTC. Protein sequence: CASSPRGSGFLSYNEQFF.

This clone was observed a single time. V gene TRBV9 combines with J gene TRBJ2-7, with D maybe TRBD1 (6 bases). Trimming took off 3 bases at V and 3 bases at J, with 13 bases between the two ends. The CDR3 has 14 residues. Germline V lookup: CDR1 SGDLS, CDR2 YYNGEE. The CDR3 here is CASSEGTPNYEQYF. The CDR3 coding sequence is TGTGCCAGCAGCGAGGGGACACCTAACTACGAGCAGTACTTC.

The chain is built from TRBV29-1 and TRBJ1-2; TRBD1 matches 9 bases. The CDR3 is 14 amino acids. CDR1 is SQVTM, CDR2 ANQGSEA, per germline. V lost 4 bases to trimming and J lost 6 bases; unmatched junction nucleotides: 9. The CDR3 nucleotides read TGCAGCGTTGGGGACAGGGCCGACGGGGATGGCTACACCTTC. Encoded protein: CSVGDRADGDGYTF. Variable domain in full (rest from reference TRBV29-1 and TRBJ1-2): SAVISQKPSRDICQRGTSLTIQCQVDSQVTMMFWYRQQPGQSLTLIATANQGSEATYESGFVIDKFPISRPNLTFSTLTVSNMSPEDSSIYLCSVGDRADGDGYTFGSGTRLTVV.

V gene TRBV4-3 combines with J gene TRBJ2-7, with TRBD1 as a possible D gene (5 bases). The V end was cut by 0 bases, the J end by 4 bases, with 16 bases between. The germline V gene has CDR1 LGHNA and CDR2 YSLEER. The CDR3 consists of 16 residues. The CDR3: CASSQEATGIWYEQYF. In DNA form, the CDR3 reads TGCGCCAGCAGCCAAGAGGCTACAGGAATATGGTACGAGCAGTACTTC.

The chain employs TRBV28 and TRBJ2-1; TRBD1 might be the D (8 bases). Germline CDR1 reads MDHEN; CDR2 reads SYDVKM. The CDR3 is made up of 16 amino acids. Trimming took off 1 base at V and 5 bases at J, with 15 bases between the two ends. CDR3 DNA: TGTGCCAGCAGTTTATATCTACAGGGGGGGGACAATGAGCAGTTCTTC. As protein: CASSLYLQGGDNEQFF.

This chain uses TRBV19 with TRBJ2-7, with 9 bases lining up with TRBD2. CDR3 length equals 15 residues. Unmatched junction bases numbered 4, after V lost 3 bases and J lost 1 base. In germline, CDR1 is LNHDA, CDR2 SQIVND (reference sequence). CDR3 in amino acids: CASSIAAGGSYEQYF. In DNA form, the CDR3 reads TGTGCCAGTAGTATCGCAGCGGGGGGTTCCTACGAGCAGTACTTC.

The J gene is TRBJ2-5, the V gene TRBV12-5, with 8 bases fitting TRBD1. With V trimmed by 4 bases and J by 2 bases, 9 bases remained unmatched. Germline assignment: CDR1 LGHNT and CDR2 FRNRAP. The CDR3 totals 16 residues. The CDR3 DNA is TGTGCTAGTGGTTCCGGACAGGGAGCATTGCAAGAGACCCAGTACTTC. It encodes CASGSGQGALQETQYF. Using reference TRBV12-5 and TRBJ2-5 for the parts outside the CDR3, the full variable domain is DARVTQTPRHKVTEMGQEVTMRCQPILGHNTVFWYRQTMMQGLELLAYFRNRAPLDDSGMPKDRFSAEMPDATLATLKIQPSEPRDSAVYFCASGSGQGALQETQYFGPGTRLLVL.

V usage is TRBV4-3 and J usage is TRBJ2-7; TRBD2 matches 9 bases. This CDR3 is 16 amino acids long. The germline V gene encodes CDR1 LGHNA and CDR2 YSLEER. J was trimmed by 5 bases and V by 0 bases; bases with no gene match: 8. The CDR3 bases are TGCGCCAGCAGCCAAGATCTGGCGGGGGGGCAGGACGAGCAGTACTTC. Its translation is CASSQDLAGGQDEQYF.

This clone was counted a few times. The chain is built from TRBV4-3 and TRBJ1-3; D remains unclear. Per germline, CDR1 LGHNA and CDR2 YSLEER. The CDR3 covers 16 residues. V lost 0 bases, J lost 0 bases, and 9 bases lay in between. The CDR3 loop is CASSQDPGRSGNTIYF. The DNA of the CDR3 is TGCGCCAGCAGCCAAGATCCAGGTCGCTCTGGAAACACCATATATTTT.

This clone came up a few times. V gene TRBV28 combines with J gene TRBJ1-2; D is unclear. The V end lost 9 bases, the J end lost 5 bases, and 10 bases lay between the germline ends. The CDR3 extends over 11 amino acids. Germline assignment: CDR1 MDHEN and CDR2 SYDVKM. CDR3 coding DNA: TGTGCCAGTCACGGGAGGTATGGCTACACCTTC. This gives the protein CASHGRYGYTF.

The chain carries TRBV7-2 and TRBJ1-1; D is uncertain. V lost 6 bases, J lost 8 bases, and 19 bases lay in between. Germline V gene data show CDR1 as SGHTA and CDR2 as FQGNSA. The CDR3 runs to 14 residues. DNA for the CDR3: TGTGCCAGCAGTCTATTAACACGGAGGATAGAAGCTTTCTTT. The encoded protein is CASSLLTRRIEAFF. Complete variable domain (other parts from reference TRBV7-2 and TRBJ1-1): GAGVSQSPSNKVTEKGKDVELRCDPISGHTALYWYRQSLGQGLEFLIYFQGNSAPDKSGLPSDRFSAERTGGSVSTLTIQRTQQEDSAVYLCASSLLTRRIEAFFGQGTRLTVV.

This clone was detected only once. The CDR3 protein is CASGTGTSLADTQYF. The CDR3 DNA sequence: TGTGCTAGTGGGACCGGGACTAGCCTCGCGGATACGCAGTATTTT. J is TRBJ2-3 and V is TRBV12-5; the match to TRBD2 covers 9 bases. Germline V lookup: CDR1 LGHNT, CDR2 FRNRAP. J gave up 6 bases and V 6 bases, and 10 bases lay outside the gene matches. The CDR3 covers 15 residues.

The CDR3 sequence is CASSETGDQPQHF. The CDR3 DNA sequence: TGTGCCAGCAGTGAGACAGGGGATCAGCCCCAGCATTTT. This rearrangement joins TRBV6-1 to TRBJ1-5; TRBD1 agrees at 8 bases. The length of the CDR3 is 13 residues. Germline loops: CDR1 MNHNS, CDR2 SASEGT. The J segment lost 5 bases and the V segment lost 3 bases, leaving 0 bases of the junction unmatched.

The chain uses TRBV7-9 and TRBJ2-3; TRBD2 aligns across 14 bases. Trimming at V came to 5 bases and at J to 1 base, leaving 5 bases not matched to a gene. Germline loops: CDR1 SEHNR, CDR2 FQNEAQ (reference sequence). This CDR3 region has 17 residues. CDR3 sequence (DNA): TGTGCCAGCAGCGTGGGACTAGCGGGGGCCCGCACAGATACGCAGTATTTT. Amino acid sequence: CASSVGLAGARTDTQYF.

In DNA, the CDR3 is TGCGCCAGCAGCTCCAGGGTTTCCTATGGCTACACCTTC. Translated: CASSSRVSYGYTF. The chain recombines TRBV5-1 with TRBJ1-2; D perhaps matches TRBD1 (5 bases). The CDR3 covers 13 residues. V shed 3 bases and J shed 4 bases, with 10 bases lying between them. Germline lookup yields CDR1 SGHRS and CDR2 YFSETQ.

The chain is built from TRBV7-9 and TRBJ2-2; TRBD1 might be the D (6 bases). V shed 3 bases and J shed 2 bases, with 16 bases lying between them. The CDR3 totals 17 residues. The germline gives CDR1 SEHNR, CDR2 FQNEAQ (reference sequence). DNA of the CDR3: TGTGCCAGCAGCTTTAAACAGGGAAGCCCTAACACCGGGGAGCTGTTTTTT. It is translated as CASSFKQGSPNTGELFF.

The chain recombines TRBV7-2 with TRBJ2-1; D ambiguous. V gave up 5 bases and J gave up 9 bases, with 14 bases separating them. The V gene's germline CDR1 is SGHTA and CDR2 FQGNSA. The CDR3 is 13 amino acids. As DNA, the CDR3 is TGTGCCAGCAGCACCTTAATTAGGAGTGAGCAGTTCTTC. Its protein is CASSTLIRSEQFF.

DNA for the CDR3: TGTGCCAGCAGCCTAAGCGGGGGCAGTGAGCAGTACTTC. This translates into CASSLSGGSEQYF. The gene calls are TRBV7-6 and TRBJ2-7; 8 bases match TRBD2. Germline V gives CDR1 SGHVS, CDR2 FNYEAQ. The CDR3 contains 13 residues. Trimming removed 5 bases from V and 7 bases from J; junction bases left unmatched: 7.

The table lists this clone with a count of one. This chain uses TRBV6-5 with TRBJ1-2, with TRBD1 matching 7 bases. This CDR3 comprises 16 residues. V lost 3 bases to trimming and J lost 4 bases; unmatched junction nucleotides: 11. The V gene's germline CDR1 is MNHEY and CDR2 SVGAGI. CDR3 bases: TGTGCCAGCAGTTATCGGAGTCCCAGGGGGGCCTATGGCTACACCTTC. It codes for CASSYRSPRGAYGYTF.

This sequence joins TRBV6-5 and TRBJ2-7; D unclear. In germline, CDR1 is MNHEY, CDR2 SVGAGI. Deletions cut 0 bases from V and 7 bases from J, with 10 bases between. This CDR3 has 13 residues. The CDR3 here is CASSYSVAWEQYF. In DNA, the CDR3 is TGTGCCAGCAGTTACTCGGTTGCGTGGGAGCAGTACTTC.

This clone was seen a single time. The rearrangement links TRBV11-2 to TRBJ2-1, with 9 nucleotides matching TRBD2. The CDR3 loop spans 12 amino acids. With 4 bases clipped from V and 8 bases from J, the junction kept 0 bases outside the gene matches. Germline CDR1 SGHAT, CDR2 FQNNGV. The CDR3 DNA follows: TGTGCCAGCAGCTGGACTAGCGATGAGCAGTTCTTC. Its protein product is CASSWTSDEQFF.

By sample share, this clone is large. V gene TRBV27 combines with J gene TRBJ2-2; D ambiguous. CDR3 length equals 12 residues. Germline CDR1 and CDR2: MNHEY and SMNVEV (reference sequence). V dropped 0 bases and J dropped 7 bases, with 3 bases sitting between them. Here the CDR3 DNA reads TGTGCCAGCAGTTTATCTATCGGGGAGCTGTTTTTT. It yields the protein CASSLSIGELFF.

V is TRBV9 and J is TRBJ1-1; D is possibly TRBD1 (5 bases). This CDR3 region has 15 residues. Germline CDR1 reads SGDLS; CDR2 reads YYNGEE. V gave up 4 bases and J gave up 0 bases, with 13 bases separating them. The CDR3 loop is CASSPRRVLNTEAFF. CDR3 bases: TGTGCCAGCAGCCCGCGCAGGGTTCTGAACACTGAAGCTTTCTTT.